A selection of T cell receptor beta chains follows, all from one sample in a study of shared clonotypes between healthy human individuals. Repertoires were generated with immunoSEQ multiplex PCR, while TCRdb's copy carries only in-frame clones and drops some. The table lists about 2.5 million clones, approximately 90% of them singletons. The source material was naive CD4+ T cells from PBMCs. These receptors originate from a man aged 18 to 35 in good health. Some clones in this sample may be carry-over from other donors' samples. The CDR3 runs from the conserved cysteine through the conserved F or W.

CDR3 protein: CASSAGATDTQYF; V gene: TRBV2; J gene: TRBJ2-3
CDR3 protein: CASTPLGGGYGYTF; V gene: TRBV6-1; J gene: TRBJ1-2
CDR3 protein: CASSERDTQYF; V gene: TRBV2; J gene: TRBJ2-3
CDR3 protein: CASSHDAPREPTEAFF; V gene: TRBV4-2; J gene: TRBJ1-1
CDR3 protein: CASSQDQVRTEAFF; V gene: TRBV4-3; J gene: TRBJ1-1
CDR3 protein: CASSLWGGPEAFF; V gene: TRBV28; J gene: TRBJ1-1
CDR3 protein: CASSLQGAAGELFF; V gene: TRBV5-1; J gene: TRBJ2-2
CDR3 protein: CASSFGQGGEPQHF; V gene: TRBV7-9; J gene: TRBJ1-5
CDR3 protein: CSASGGDTQYF; V gene: TRBV20-1; J gene: TRBJ2-3
CDR3 protein: CASSPSSWGRVDTQYF; V gene: TRBV4-1; J gene: TRBJ2-3
CDR3 protein: CASRVATDTQYF; V gene: TRBV2; J gene: TRBJ2-3
CDR3 protein: CASSELAGANTGELFF; V gene: TRBV7-7; J gene: TRBJ2-2
CDR3 protein: CASSLAGAPNEKLFF; V gene: TRBV7-6; J gene: TRBJ1-4
CDR3 protein: CASSPGANSNQPQHF; V gene: TRBV5-1; J gene: TRBJ1-5
CDR3 protein: CASSVDSRGTQYF; V gene: TRBV10-2; J gene: TRBJ2-5
CDR3 protein: CASRRGDYGYTF; V gene: TRBV25-1; J gene: TRBJ1-2
CDR3 protein: CASSLRGGRGLADTQYF; V gene: TRBV7-3; J gene: TRBJ2-3
CDR3 protein: CASSSGTEATNEKLFF; V gene: TRBV7-6; J gene: TRBJ1-4
CDR3 protein: CASTSPTDRVRYEQYF; V gene: TRBV2; J gene: TRBJ2-7
CDR3 protein: CASSLVGVTNEKLFF; V gene: TRBV5-1; J gene: TRBJ1-4
CDR3 protein: CASSPPPGLHQPQHF; V gene: TRBV18; J gene: TRBJ1-5
CDR3 protein: CASSFLSETGELFF; V gene: TRBV27; J gene: TRBJ2-2
CDR3 protein: CASSLYTTSRLTDTQYF; V gene: TRBV19; J gene: TRBJ2-3
CDR3 protein: CASSPPGARVSYEQYF; V gene: TRBV5-4; J gene: TRBJ2-7
CDR3 protein: CASSTGTSGRYSEQYF; V gene: TRBV5-1; J gene: TRBJ2-7
CDR3 protein: CASSPTTGRQETQYF; V gene: TRBV27; J gene: TRBJ2-5
CDR3 protein: CASSPRTGDMNTEAFF; V gene: TRBV18; J gene: TRBJ1-1
CDR3 protein: CASSLGQGGGQPQHF; V gene: TRBV5-1; J gene: TRBJ1-5
CDR3 protein: CASSLSGTGGGEKLFF; V gene: TRBV5-8; J gene: TRBJ1-4